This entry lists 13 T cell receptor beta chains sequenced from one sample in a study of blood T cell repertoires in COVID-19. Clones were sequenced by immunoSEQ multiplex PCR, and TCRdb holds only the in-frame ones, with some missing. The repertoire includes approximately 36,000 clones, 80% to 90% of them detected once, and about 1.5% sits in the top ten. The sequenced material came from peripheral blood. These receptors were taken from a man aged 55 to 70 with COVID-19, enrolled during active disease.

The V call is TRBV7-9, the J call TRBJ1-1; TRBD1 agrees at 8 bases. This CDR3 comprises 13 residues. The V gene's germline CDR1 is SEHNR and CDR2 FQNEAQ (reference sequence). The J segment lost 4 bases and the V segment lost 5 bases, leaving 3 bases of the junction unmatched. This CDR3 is CASSGQGGTEAFF. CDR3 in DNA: TGTGCCAGCAGCGGACAGGGTGGCACTGAAGCTTTCTTT.

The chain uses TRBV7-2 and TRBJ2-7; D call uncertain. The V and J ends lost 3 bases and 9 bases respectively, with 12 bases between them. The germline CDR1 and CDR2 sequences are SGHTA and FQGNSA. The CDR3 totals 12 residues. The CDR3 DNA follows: TGTGCCAGCAGCTTTTCGAGTGCCGCGCAGTACTTC. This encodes CASSFSSAAQYF.

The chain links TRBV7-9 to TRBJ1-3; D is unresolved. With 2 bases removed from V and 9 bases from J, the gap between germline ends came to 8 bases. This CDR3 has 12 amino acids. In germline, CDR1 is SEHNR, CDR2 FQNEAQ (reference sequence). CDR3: CASSLSEGTIYF. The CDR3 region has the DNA TGTGCCAGCAGCTTAAGCGAGGGCACCATATATTTT.

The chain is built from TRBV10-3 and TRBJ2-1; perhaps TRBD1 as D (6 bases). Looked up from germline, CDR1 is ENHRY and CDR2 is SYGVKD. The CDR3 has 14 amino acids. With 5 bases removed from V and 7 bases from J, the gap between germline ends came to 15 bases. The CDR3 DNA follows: TGTGCCATCAGTAAACAGGGTGCTGGTAATGAGCAGTTCTTC. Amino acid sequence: CAISKQGAGNEQFF.

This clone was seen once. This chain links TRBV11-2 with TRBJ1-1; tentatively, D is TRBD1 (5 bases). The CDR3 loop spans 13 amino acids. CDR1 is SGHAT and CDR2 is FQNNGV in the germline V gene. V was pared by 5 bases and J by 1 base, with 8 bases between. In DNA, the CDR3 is TGTGCCAGCAGCGCCGACAGGAACACTGAAGCTTTCTTT. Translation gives CASSADRNTEAFF.

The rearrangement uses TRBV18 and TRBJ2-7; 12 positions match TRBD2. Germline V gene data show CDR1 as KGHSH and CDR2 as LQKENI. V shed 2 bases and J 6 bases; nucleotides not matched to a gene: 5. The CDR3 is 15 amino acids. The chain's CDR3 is CASSPWTSGIREQYF. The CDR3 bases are TGTGCCAGCTCACCATGGACTAGCGGGATTCGCGAGCAGTACTTC.

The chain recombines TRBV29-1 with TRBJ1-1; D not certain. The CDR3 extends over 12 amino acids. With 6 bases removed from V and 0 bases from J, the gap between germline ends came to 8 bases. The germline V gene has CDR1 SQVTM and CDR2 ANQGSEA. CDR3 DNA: TGCAGCGTGGGGAGGCTGAACACTGAAGCTTTCTTT. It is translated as CSVGRLNTEAFF.

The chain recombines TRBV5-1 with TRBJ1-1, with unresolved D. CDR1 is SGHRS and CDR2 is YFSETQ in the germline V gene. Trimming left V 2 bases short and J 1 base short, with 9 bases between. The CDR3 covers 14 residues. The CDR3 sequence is CASSFEGANTEAFF. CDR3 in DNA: TGCGCCAGCAGCTTCGAGGGCGCGAACACTGAAGCTTTCTTT.

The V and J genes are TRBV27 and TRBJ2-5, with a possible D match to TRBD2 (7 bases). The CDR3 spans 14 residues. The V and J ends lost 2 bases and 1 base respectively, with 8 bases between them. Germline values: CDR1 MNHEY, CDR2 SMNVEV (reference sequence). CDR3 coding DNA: TGTGCCAGCAGTTTAAGGGGGGGCCAAGAGACCCAGTACTTC. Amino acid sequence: CASSLRGGQETQYF.

DNA of the CDR3: TGCGCCAGCAGCTTGGCCGGTGGAGGCCGCTCTGGAAACACCATATATTTT. Its translation is CASSLAGGGRSGNTIYF. The chain combines TRBV5-1 with TRBJ1-3; D is uncertain. There are 17 residues in the CDR3. Between the trimmed V and J ends, which lost 0 bases and 0 bases, there was a span of 13 bases. Germline V gives CDR1 SGHRS, CDR2 YFSETQ.

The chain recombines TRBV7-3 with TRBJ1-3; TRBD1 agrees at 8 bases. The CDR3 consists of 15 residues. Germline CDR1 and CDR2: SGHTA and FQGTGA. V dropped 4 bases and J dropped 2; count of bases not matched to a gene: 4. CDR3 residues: CASSSTGGPGNTIYF. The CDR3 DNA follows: TGTGCCAGCAGCTCCACAGGGGGACCTGGAAACACCATATATTTT.

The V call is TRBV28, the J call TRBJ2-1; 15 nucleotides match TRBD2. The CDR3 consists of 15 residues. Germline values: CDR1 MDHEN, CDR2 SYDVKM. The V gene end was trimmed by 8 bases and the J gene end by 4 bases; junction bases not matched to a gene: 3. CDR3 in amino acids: CASGLAGGHYNEQFF. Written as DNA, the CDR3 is TGTGCCAGCGGACTAGCGGGAGGGCATTACAATGAGCAGTTCTTC.

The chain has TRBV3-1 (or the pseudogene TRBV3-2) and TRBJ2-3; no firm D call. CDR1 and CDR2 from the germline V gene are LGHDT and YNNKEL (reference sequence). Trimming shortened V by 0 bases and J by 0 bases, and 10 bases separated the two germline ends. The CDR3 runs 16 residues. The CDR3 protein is CASSQDLGSSTDTQYF. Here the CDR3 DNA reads TGTGCCAGCAGCCAAGATCTCGGGTCTAGCACAGATACGCAGTATTTT.